A single TCR beta chain is shown here with its context. The target of this receptor is not known. Base qualities are not at hand, and no much larger clone is one base apart. The donors were 40 or so Caucasian individuals from Russia, aged roughly 6 to 100 years, who were systemically healthy. Approximately 9 milliliters of peripheral blood were collected from each donor into EDTA-treated Vacutainer tubes. Ficoll-Paque density-gradient centrifugation was used to isolate PBMCs, with at least 6 million obtained per sample. Trizol reagent was used to extract total RNA from PBMCs, with at least 5.5 micrograms per sample. Naive CD45RAhigh/CD27high T cell percentages were measured by flow cytometry on a PBMC aliquot from every donor. The CDR3 covers 14 residues, taking in both the cysteine and the phenylalanine. Left in the record is the CDR3 DNA by itself, 42 bases read in frame from the first base. According to the germline V gene (reference sequence), CDR1 reads DFQATT and CDR2 reads SNEGSKA. The junction carries 15 bases between V and J, which are trimmed by 3 bases and 4 bases respectively.

The sample comes from a study of blood T cells in healthy people across ages (dated by TCRdb to the mid-2010s). Notes on the research overall: In model experiments, template switching captured about one uniquely barcoded TCR beta cDNA molecule for every two T cells. To avoid experimental bias, donors of different ages were randomly spread across the sequencing lanes. The study measured age-related changes in TCR beta repertoire diversity using deep sequencing normalized with unique cDNA molecular identifiers. For two donors (one aged 18 to 29 and one aged 80 or older), the study analyzed two additional independent replicas of 1 million unique cDNA reads from the same blood draw. Donors were grouped into four age groups: young (average approximately 16 years), middle-aged (39), aged (62) and long-lived (about 89).

To prepare the library, 5' RACE was applied. A second about 7 to 12 cycle PCR used a sample-barcoded 5' primer and a J-beta primer mix. A template-switch 5' adaptor carrying 12 random nucleotides introduced a unique molecular identifier onto each TCR beta cDNA molecule. At least 3 million CDR3-containing paired-end reads were obtained from each sample. First-strand cDNA was synthesized from all RNA with the Mint cDNA synthesis kit, primed by a TRBC-specific oligonucleotide. After uracil-DNA glycosylase treatment, a first 18-cycle PCR used universal primers M1SS and BC2_uni_R on all cDNA. The source study handled its data this way. Normalization of each sample was performed by random selection of 1 million high-quality reads, each carrying a distinct molecular identifier. Reads with shared molecular identifiers were discarded instead of being binned into consensus sequences. MiTCR, set to a Q25 quality threshold and the strictest error-elimination algorithm, was used for CDR3 identification, clonotype clustering and error correction. A nonparametric unseen species model using Euler transformation provided a lower-bound estimate of total TCR beta diversity. TCRdb reworked the public reads: Q25 trimming with fastp, MiXCR clone assembly, productive beta chains retained. Every entry covers one CDR3 protein and lists the most common genes and DNA from its rows. The V and J calls were determined by TCRdb, not by the authors. Counted in this sample were around 1,900,000 distinct CDR3 sequences; 30% to 40% of them appeared once. Roughly 23% of the sample belongs to the ten largest clones.

On the study overall, not on this receptor specifically: The percentage of naive T cells measured by flow cytometry correlated strongly with observed TCR beta diversity. As age increased, observed TCR beta diversity per million T cells dropped in a roughly linear way, and a significant reduction was already evident by age about 40. Compared with the aged group, the long-lived group had more naive CD4+ T cells, fewer expanded clones and increased TCR diversity, suggesting age selection. Estimates of total diversity from one million sequenced T cells were regarded as lower bounds and underestimates. Conclusive comparison of naive and antigen-experienced compartments was prevented by the profiling of bulk unsorted PBMCs. Because donor CMV infection status was unknown, age-related changes in expanded clonotypes were potentially confounded.

The receptor was isolated from a human donor in good health. The source material was blood. The chain is encoded by TRBV20-1 joined to TRBJ1-2, with no confident D gene call. The sequenced DNA: TGCAGTGCTAGGAGGTTTGATGCGGGCTATGGCTACACCTTC. It translates as CSARRFDAGYGYTF.